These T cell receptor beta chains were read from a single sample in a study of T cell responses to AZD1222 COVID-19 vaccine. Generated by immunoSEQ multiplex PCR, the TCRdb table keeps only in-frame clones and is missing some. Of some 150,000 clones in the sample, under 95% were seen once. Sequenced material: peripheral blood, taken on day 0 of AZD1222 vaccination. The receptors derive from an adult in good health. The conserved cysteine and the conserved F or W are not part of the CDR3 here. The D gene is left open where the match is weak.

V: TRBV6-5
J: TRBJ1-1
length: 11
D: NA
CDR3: AGSSVVRTEAF

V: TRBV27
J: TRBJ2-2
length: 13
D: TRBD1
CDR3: ASRLGTGRGGELF

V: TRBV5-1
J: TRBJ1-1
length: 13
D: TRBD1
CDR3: ASSLTRQGETEAF

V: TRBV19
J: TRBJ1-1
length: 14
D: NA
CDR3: ASTPLEVNLNTEAF

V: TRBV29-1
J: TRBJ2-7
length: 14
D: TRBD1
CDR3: SVEDRGTGGSYEQY

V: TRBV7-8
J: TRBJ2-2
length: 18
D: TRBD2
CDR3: ASSLAPGLAGGLTTGELF

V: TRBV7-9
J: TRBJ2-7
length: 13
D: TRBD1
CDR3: ASTIGTGLVYEQY

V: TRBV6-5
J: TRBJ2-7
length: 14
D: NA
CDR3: ASSYPRLGRRYEQY

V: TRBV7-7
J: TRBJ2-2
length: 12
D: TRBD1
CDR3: ASDRDRGTGELF

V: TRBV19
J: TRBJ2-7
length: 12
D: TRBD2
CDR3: ASSLSGSSYEQY

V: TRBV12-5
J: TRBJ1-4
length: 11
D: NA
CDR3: ASGLLPNEKLF

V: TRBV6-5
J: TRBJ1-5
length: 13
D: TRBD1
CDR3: ASSPGTVNYQPQH

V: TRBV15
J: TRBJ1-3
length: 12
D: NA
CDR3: ATSPDHGGNTIY

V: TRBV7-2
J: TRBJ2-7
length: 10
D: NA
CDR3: ASRPSANEQY

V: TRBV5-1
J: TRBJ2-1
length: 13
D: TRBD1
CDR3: ASSLAGQGAGEQF

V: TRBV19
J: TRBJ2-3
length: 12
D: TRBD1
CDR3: ASSSSQGEDTQY

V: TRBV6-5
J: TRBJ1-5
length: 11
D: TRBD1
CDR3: ASTQDRVTAQH

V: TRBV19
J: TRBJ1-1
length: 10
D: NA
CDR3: ASSSRNTEAF

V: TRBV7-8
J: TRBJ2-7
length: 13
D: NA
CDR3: ASSLVDRSVHEQY

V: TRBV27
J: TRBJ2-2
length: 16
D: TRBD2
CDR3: ASSKRTSGGARTGELF

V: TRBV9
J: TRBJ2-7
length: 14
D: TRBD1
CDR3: ASSVSTGGDIYEQY

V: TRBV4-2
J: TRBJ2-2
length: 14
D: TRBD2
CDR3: ASSLGLAGNTGELF

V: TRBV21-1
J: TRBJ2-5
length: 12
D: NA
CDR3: ASSKECSPETQY

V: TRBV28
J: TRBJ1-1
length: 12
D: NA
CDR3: ASSLWGGDTEAF